This record looks at one T cell receptor beta chain sequence and its context. The antigen remains undetermined. This specimen comes from a study of cytomegalovirus exposure and HLA in healthy donors. This PCR relied on a set of 60 Vbeta primers and 13 Jbeta primers. Data came from immunoSEQ multiplex PCR; TCRdb stores just in-frame clones and leaves some out. This table has 110,000 to 150,000 clones, 80% to 90% appearing once. Whole-study findings and limits: According to an earlier analysis, most TCR beta V segments yielded productive rearrangements about 90% or about 30% of the time. A link between a missense DCLRE1C variant and TCR beta V- and J-gene trimming emerged from a later analysis.

Sequenced: PBMCs. The clonotype was recovered from a boy between 2 and 10 years old in good health and CMV-seronegative.

The DNA of the CDR3 is TGCGCCAGCAGCGCGGGGACAGTCATGGGGGAGACCCAGTACTTC. It specifies CASSAGTVMGETQYF. The chain links TRBV5-1 to TRBJ2-5; TRBD1 is a possible D gene (7 bases). The V gene's germline CDR1 is SGHRS and CDR2 YFSETQ. Trimming left V 4 bases short and J 5 bases short, with 18 bases between. CDR3 length: 15 residues.